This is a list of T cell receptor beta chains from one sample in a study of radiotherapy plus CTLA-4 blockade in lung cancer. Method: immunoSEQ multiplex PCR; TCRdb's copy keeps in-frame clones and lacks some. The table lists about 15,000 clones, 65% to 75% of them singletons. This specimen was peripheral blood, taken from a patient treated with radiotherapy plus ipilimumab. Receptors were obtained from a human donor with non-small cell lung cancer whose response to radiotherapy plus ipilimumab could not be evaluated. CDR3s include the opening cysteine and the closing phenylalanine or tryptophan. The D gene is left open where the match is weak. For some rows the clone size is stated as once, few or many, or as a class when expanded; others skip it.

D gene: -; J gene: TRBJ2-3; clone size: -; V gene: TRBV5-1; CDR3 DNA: TGCGCCAGCAGCTCCGGCGGGCCAGATACGCAGTATTTT; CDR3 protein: CASSSGGPDTQYF
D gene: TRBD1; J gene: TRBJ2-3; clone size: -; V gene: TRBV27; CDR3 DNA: TGTGCCAGCAGTTTATCGGGGATCGATAGGTTTTTCTTGGGACAGGGGGCATCAGATACGCAGTATTTT; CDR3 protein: CASSLSGIDRFFLGQGASDTQYF
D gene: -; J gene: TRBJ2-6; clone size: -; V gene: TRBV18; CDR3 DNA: TGTGCCAGCTCAATTTCTACGGACTTACAAAGTCGGGCCAACGTCCTGACTTTC; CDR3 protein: CASSISTDLQSRANVLTF
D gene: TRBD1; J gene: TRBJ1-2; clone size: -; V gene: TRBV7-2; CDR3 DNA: TGTGCCAGCAGCTTAACCTCGGAGACAGGGGTGAGCTACACCTTC; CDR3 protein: CASSLTSETGVSYTF
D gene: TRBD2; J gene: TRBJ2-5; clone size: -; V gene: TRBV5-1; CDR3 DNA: TGCGCCAGCACTAGGGGCGGGGGGAACGAAGAGACCCAGTACTTC; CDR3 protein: CASTRGGGNEETQYF
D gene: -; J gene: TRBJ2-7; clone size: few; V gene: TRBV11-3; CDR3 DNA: TGTGCCAGCAGCTTGCGCGGGACAGACTACGAGCAGTACTTC; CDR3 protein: CASSLRGTDYEQYF
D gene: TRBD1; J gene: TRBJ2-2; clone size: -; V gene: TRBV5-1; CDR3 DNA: TGCGCCAGCAGCTCAGGGACAGGGGTAAACACCGGGGAGCTGTTTTTT; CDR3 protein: CASSSGTGVNTGELFF
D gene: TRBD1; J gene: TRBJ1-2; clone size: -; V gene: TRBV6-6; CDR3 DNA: TGTGCCAGCAACGGACAGGGTAGGAACTATGGCTACACCTTC; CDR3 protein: CASNGQGRNYGYTF
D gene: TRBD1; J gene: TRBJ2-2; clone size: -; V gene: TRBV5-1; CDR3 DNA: TGCGCCAGCAGCTCTGGACAGGGATGGATCGGGGAGCTGTTTTTT; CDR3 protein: CASSSGQGWIGELFF
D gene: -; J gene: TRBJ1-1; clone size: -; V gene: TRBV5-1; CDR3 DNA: TGCGCCAGCAGCTTGTACCAGGGGTTTACGAGTAGAGCTTTCTTT; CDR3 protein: CASSLYQGFTSRAFF
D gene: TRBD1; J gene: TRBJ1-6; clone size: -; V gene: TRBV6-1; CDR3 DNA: TGTGCCAGCAGCAGGACAGGCGGTAATTCACCCCTCCACTTT; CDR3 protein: CASSRTGGNSPLHF
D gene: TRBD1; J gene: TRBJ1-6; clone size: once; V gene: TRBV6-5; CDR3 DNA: TGTGCCAGCAGAATTGGACAGGGGTTTAATTCACCCCTCCACTTT; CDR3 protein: CASRIGQGFNSPLHF
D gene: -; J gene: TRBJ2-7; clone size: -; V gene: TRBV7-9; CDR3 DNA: TGTGCCAGCAGCTTCACTTGGTACGAGCAGTACTTC; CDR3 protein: CASSFTWYEQYF
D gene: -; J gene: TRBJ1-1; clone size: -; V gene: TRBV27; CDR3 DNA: TGTGCCAGTAGACTTCGGGGGGCAGGGGTGAATGAAGCTTTCTTT; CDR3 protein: CASRLRGAGVNEAFF
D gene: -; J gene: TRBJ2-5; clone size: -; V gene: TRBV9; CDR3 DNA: TGTGCCAGCACGGAGGGGGGGGCGCGGGAGACCCAGTACTTC; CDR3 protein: CASTEGGARETQYF
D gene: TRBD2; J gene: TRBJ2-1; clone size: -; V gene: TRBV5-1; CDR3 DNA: TGCGCCAGCAGCTTGGGGGCGGGGGATTACAATGAGCAGTTCTTC; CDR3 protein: CASSLGAGDYNEQFF
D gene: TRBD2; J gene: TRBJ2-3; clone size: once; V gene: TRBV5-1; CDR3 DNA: TGCGCCAGCAGCGAGACTAGCGGCACAGATACGCAGTATTTT; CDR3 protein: CASSETSGTDTQYF
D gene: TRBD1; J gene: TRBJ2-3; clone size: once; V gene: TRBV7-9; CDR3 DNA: TGTGCCAGCAGCCCCCTAAGGACAGGGGGCTACACAGATACGCAGTATTTT; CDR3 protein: CASSPLRTGGYTDTQYF
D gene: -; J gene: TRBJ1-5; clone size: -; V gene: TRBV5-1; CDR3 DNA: TGCGCCAGCAGCCCCGAAGGGGGTCCTAGCAATCAGCCCCAGCATTTT; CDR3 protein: CASSPEGGPSNQPQHF
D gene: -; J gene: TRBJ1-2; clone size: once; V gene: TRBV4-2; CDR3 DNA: TGTGCCAGCAGCCAAGATTCAGAGGGTGGTGGCTACACCTTC; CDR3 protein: CASSQDSEGGGYTF